This record looks at one T cell receptor beta chain sequence and its context. This clone was detected once. This receptor's antigen is unknown. Base qualities are missing; no much larger clone stands one base away. The entry originates in a study of cytomegalovirus exposure and HLA in healthy donors (TCRdb year 2017). Notes on the research overall: An earlier analysis of approximately 640 of the donors reported more than 250 Gb of sequence data and around 110 million unique TCR beta sequences from 150 million to 200 million T cells. An earlier analysis of 587 of the donors used high-throughput TCR beta sequencing to judge whether each TCR beta V gene segment behaved as functional or pseudogenic. The genetic ancestry cluster associated with self-reported Caucasian donors included over 80% of the 398 genotyped donors. The study used immunosequencing to profile the T cell repertoires of 670 or so subjects and linked those repertoires to cytomegalovirus serostatus. Across approximately 420 genotyped donors of the cohort, an average of about 220,000 unique TCR beta nucleotide sequences per donor were sequenced, and roughly 17% of those sequences were non-productive. Five DR-DQ haplotypes were handled as single units for association and clustering, since linkage in the cohort was strong. HLA typing covered class I and class II loci at four-digit resolution. In the later analysis, no new phenotypic data were used to find candidate immune exposures; instead, reliance was placed on TCR beta sequences and their occurrence across donors. A later genetic analysis took genome-wide SNP genotypes for about 60% of the roughly 670 donors and used that subset as a discovery cohort. An early release that covered some 630 HLA-typed donors contained approximately 320 gigabases of sequencing data and 65 million to 100 million unique TCR sequences. The study aimed to test whether cataloging public T cell receptors could reveal signatures of past pathogen exposure. All discovery cohort repertoires had been generated on a single sequencing platform. In a later analysis, previously published TCR beta repertoires from several hundred donors were re-analyzed and high-resolution HLA genotyping was added so that TCR occurrence patterns could be studied. Donor age, sex, ethnicity and CMV serostatus were collected together with the repertoire data. To predict cytomegalovirus infection status, the study brought together high-throughput TCR immunosequencing, statistical association of individual TCRs with disease status, and machine learning. Besides the first cohort of under 700 subjects, a separate validation cohort made up of 95 to 150 different subjects was used. The number of donors typed differed by locus, with roughly 620-640 for A, B, C, DRB1 and DQB1, about 500 for DQA1, 600 to 610 for DPA1, and some 440 for DPB1. What the research found in general, with its limitations: In a later analysis, the rate of TCR association differed among HLA loci, with DRB1 alleles having the most associated TCRs and HLA-C alleles having the fewest. According to a later analysis, most CMV-associated TCR beta chains appeared to be HLA-restricted, and the HLA associations seemed to be driven largely by CMV exposure. When HLA alleles, especially DR and DQ, strongly co-occurred, attributing TCR associations to individual alleles was difficult. An association between a missense DCLRE1C variant and V-gene and J-gene trimming of TCR beta chains was found in a later genetic analysis and replicated in an independent cohort. Immune exposure information for the cohort was limited to CMV serostatus. According to a later analysis, parvovirus B19, influenza, CMV and Epstein-Barr virus appeared linked to several top co-occurrence clusters. The study gave a list of some 150 TCR beta chains associated with cytomegalovirus. Some IMGT-functional V segments, including TRBV6-2 and TRBV6-3, could not be distinguished by the 87-base-pair reads and were therefore excluded. Because some donors lacked HLA typing at each locus, the association tests relied only on the typed subset. Compared with the roughly 670-donor mean, donors in an Asian-associated ancestry cluster had fewer N-insertions in productive TCRs, according to a later genetic analysis. The sequencing pipeline was judged likely to have produced a cluster of highly shared sequence variants as a technical artifact. The authors suggested that the approach could potentially be generalized to other disease states and immunological phenotypes. Correlated functional status among segregating V segments might reflect linkage disequilibrium, but an unknown experimental factor could not be ruled out. Specific HLA alleles were associated with about 17,000 TCR beta sequences at a false discovery rate of 0.05 in a later analysis. The classifier was reported to diagnose cytomegalovirus status with high specificity and sensitivity in both the original and validation cohorts. Because counts were too low, some 16 rarely observed V segments, including chromosome 9 orphons, were excluded from the earlier analysis of several hundred of the donors. Most TCR sequences were observed very rarely across donors, whereas some public TCRs were present in many individuals. In vitro tests confirmed that three of the cytomegalovirus-associated TCR beta chains recognize cytomegalovirus antigens. A later analysis found that HLA-associated TCR beta chains were more clonally expanded and had lower generation probabilities than equally common non-associated chains. A further reported finding was that TCR beta sequences accurately predicted the HLA-A and HLA-B alleles for most subjects in the first cohort. An earlier analysis of some 560 of the donors showed that most TCR beta V segments appeared in productive rearrangements either about 87% or about 30% of the time, which broadly matched IMGT annotations. Sequencing depth was assumed to be roughly uniform across donors in the presence/absence analyses, though that assumption may not hold. This cohort had only TCR beta chains sequenced, and the lack of alpha or paired-chain data limited which features could be detected.

Relative to germline, V is 6 bases shorter and J is 1 base shorter, with 22 bases between their ends. From a lookup of the germline V gene, CDR1 and CDR2 are MRHNA and SNTAGT. The CDR3 has 18 amino acids, counting the end cysteine and phenylalanine. Only the CDR3 region is kept as DNA, spanning 54 bases read in frame from base 1. The cohort was made up of roughly 670 healthy bone marrow donors. All cohort members were sampled while nominally healthy, although unrecorded immune exposures were likely present. The donor was CMV seropositive and was included in the group of around 300 seropositive cohort members. Each donor provided a peripheral blood sample, and peripheral blood mononuclear cells were used for TCR beta sequencing. Genomic DNA extraction from the blood cell samples was performed with the Qiagen DNeasy Blood Extraction Kit. The library was built by means of the immunoSEQ multiplex PCR assay. For the multiplex PCR, a mixture combining 60 forward primers for TCR Vbeta segments and 13 reverse primers for TCR Jbeta segments was used. Amplification of the CDR3 region of rearranged TCR beta genes was performed with a multiplex PCR assay on genomic DNA. Amplified TCR beta libraries were sequenced as 87-base-pair reads on the Illumina HiSeq System. As for the original processing: Across the 600 to 700 repertoires, a later analysis counted 60 million to 90 million unique TCR beta chains, roughly 11 million of which were shared by at least two donors. Raw reads were error-corrected and collapsed into unique sequences by a nearest-neighbor algorithm in which closely related sequences were merged to remove PCR and sequencing errors. Alignment of CDR3 sequences to IMGT reference sequences was used to assign V, D and J gene segments. For a sequence to be retained, at least a six-nucleotide match to both a V gene segment and a J gene segment was required. A rearrangement was called productive if the CDR3 had no stop codons and remained in frame with V and J, and every other rearrangement was called non-productive. Following IMGT convention, CDR3 was defined as the stretch from the second conserved V-encoded cysteine to the conserved J-encoded phenylalanine. Sequences without an unambiguous match to a single V gene segment were excluded from the earlier analysis of over 500 of the donors. In an earlier analysis of roughly 600 of the donors, a V segment was called functional when productive rearrangements were above 56.7%, and segregating when the standard deviation between donors exceeded 5%. A statistical classification framework was built to diagnose cytomegalovirus status from the catalog of TCR beta chain sequences. In a later analysis, TCR nucleotide sequences were compared against IMGT/GENE-DB human TR gene sequences so that V and J genes could be assigned. Using the TCRdist pipeline, a later analysis assigned CDR3 sequences along with most-parsimonious VDJ recombination scenarios. A later analysis defined each TCR beta chain by its CDR3 amino acid sequence plus V-gene family, and excluded reads lacking a unique V-gene family. In a later analysis, some 600 highly shared, low-generation-probability nucleotide sequences were removed to address suspected cross-contamination and a sequencing artifact. In a later analysis, a clonal expansion index was calculated for each public chain from normalized within-repertoire ranks of inferred template counts. In a later analysis, generation probabilities were computed using a VDJ recombination model fitted to out-of-frame rearrangements, and the results were checked against IGoR. In a later analysis, hypergeometric tests were used to score TCR-TCR, TCR-HLA and TCR-CMV co-occurrence, with a repertoire-size bias correction applied to TCR pairs. A later analysis estimated false discovery rates by permuting HLA or CMV assignments 20 times. In a later analysis, co-occurring TCRs were grouped with DBSCAN, and TCRdist sequence similarity was added when clustering was performed within HLA-allele-positive subsets. Co-occurrence clustering excluded repertoires with fewer than 30,000 or more than 120,000 public chains, plus five with anomalous nucleotide sharing. TCRdb re-hosts the immuneACCESS table, in-frame sequences only. Its copies lack some clones; in the studies checked, an unresolved V gene accounts for under half of them, and the cause for the rest is not known. V, J and clone size were drawn from that table, and D and trimming were deduced from the DNA. The sample table lists about 89,000 clones, about 83% of them with a count of one. The ten largest clones capture under 4% of the sample.

Sequencing was carried out using PBMCs. The sequence came from a female donor in good health and CMV-seropositive. The chain is assembled from TRBV6-4 and TRBJ2-1; the D gene is perhaps TRBD1, from 6 matching bases. CDR3 loop: CASSAGAGDRKSYNEQFF. The base sequence is TGTGCCAGCAGCGCAGGTGCAGGGGACCGAAAATCCTACAATGAGCAGTTCTTC.